This T cell receptor (beta chain) was captured by sequencing in a study of T cell repertoires in cytomegalovirus infection. On the study more broadly: An indication of both CMV infection and matching HLA type came from public TCR beta signatures.

Each CDR3 protein is one row after TCRdb ran MiXCR on the reads. The sample contains under 200,000 distinct CDR3 sequences, 8% to 10% of which appear only once. V was shortened by 0 bases and J by 7 bases, with 9 bases between the two germline ends. The germline V gene has CDR1 SGHAT and CDR2 FQNNGV. There are 13 residues in the CDR3. This clonotype was seen a few times. This sequence joins TRBV11-2 and TRBJ1-1; D unresolved. This TCR came from a human donor in good health (CMV status not recorded). Some clones in this sample may be carry-over from other donors' samples. Sequenced sample: PBMCs. CDR3 nucleotides: TGTGCCAGCAGCTTAGATTTCCCTGGTGAAGCTTTCTTT. Translation: CASSLDFPGEAFF.